Below, 32 T cell receptor beta chains from the same sample are listed, as sequenced in a study of shared clonotypes between healthy human individuals. Here immunoSEQ multiplex PCR was the method, and the copy in TCRdb shows in-frame clones only, minus some. The sample lists about 2.3 million clones, 85% to 95% seen once, with about 0.39% in the top ten. Specimen: naive CD4+ T cells from PBMCs. As to subset: CD45RA+ positively selected. Receptors were obtained from a man between 18 and 29 years old in good health. Some clones in this sample may be carry-over from other donors' samples.

The chain joins TRBV9 to TRBJ2-7; D is tentatively TRBD1 or TRBD2 (5 bases each). The CDR3 sequence is 14 residues long. In germline, CDR1 is SGDLS, CDR2 YYNGEE. Trimming pared 8 bases from V and 4 bases from J, leaving 19 bases between. CDR3 region: CASTPGASLYEQYF. As DNA, the CDR3 is TGTGCCAGTACTCCCGGGGCCTCTCTTTACGAGCAGTACTTC.

This chain links TRBV18 with TRBJ2-7; perhaps TRBD2 as D (5 bases). Germline V gene data show CDR1 as KGHSH and CDR2 as LQKENI. Trimming shortened V by 4 bases and J by 6 bases, and 13 bases separated the two germline ends. The CDR3 contains 13 residues. CDR3 protein: CASSLSRDTEQYF. CDR3 sequence (DNA): TGTGCCAGCTCACTATCCCGGGATACCGAGCAGTACTTC. Supplemented by reference TRBV18 and TRBJ2-7, the full variable domain reads NAGVMQNPRHLVRRRGQEARLRCSPMKGHSHVYWYRQLPEEGLKFMVYLQKENIIDESGMPKERFSAEFPKEGPSILRIQQVVRGDSAAYFCASSLSRDTEQYFGPGTRLTVT.

On this clone: In the same sample, other DNA sequences code for this CDR3. The chain is built from TRBV28 and TRBJ1-5, with D hard to call. V gave up 6 bases and J gave up 4 bases, with 13 bases separating them. Germline CDR1 MDHEN, CDR2 SYDVKM. This CDR3 has 14 residues. The CDR3 is CASSPAPGNQPQHF. In DNA, the CDR3 is TGTGCCAGCAGCCCCGCCCCCGGGAATCAGCCCCAGCATTTT.

The chain joins TRBV18 to TRBJ2-3; possible D gene TRBD1, 5 bases. Trimming cost V 1 base and J 2 bases, with 10 bases left between them. The CDR3 is 15 amino acids. Germline-derived CDR1 and CDR2 are KGHSH and LQKENI. CDR3 nucleotides: TGTGCCAGCTCACCACGTCCGACAGTCACAGATACGCAGTATTTT. Protein sequence: CASSPRPTVTDTQYF.

The chain recombines TRBV28 with TRBJ2-3; no definite D call. The CDR3 totals 12 residues. Trimming cost V 5 bases and J 6 bases, with 9 bases left between them. Germline values: CDR1 MDHEN, CDR2 SYDVKM. The CDR3 spells CASSPLIDTQYF. The DNA for the CDR3 is TGTGCCAGCAGTCCTCTCATCGATACGCAGTATTTT.

The chain carries TRBV7-9 and TRBJ2-7; 7 bases fit TRBD2. Germline V CDR1 and CDR2: SEHNR, FQNEAQ (reference sequence). With V trimmed by 0 bases and J by 2 bases, 7 bases remained unmatched. The CDR3 contains 16 residues. CDR3 region: CASSLAASGNTYEQYF. The CDR3 DNA reads as TGTGCCAGCAGCTTAGCCGCTAGCGGCAATACCTACGAGCAGTACTTC.

Remarks on this clone: This sample also contains other DNA sequences that code for the same CDR3. The V gene is TRBV29-1, the J gene TRBJ2-7, with D possibly called TRBD1 or TRBD2 (6 bases each). The CDR3 extends over 11 amino acids. Germline values: CDR1 SQVTM, CDR2 ANQGSEA. Trimming removed 3 bases from V and 7 bases from J, with 10 bases in between. The CDR3 coding sequence is TGCAGCGTTGATTTAGGGGGGGAGCAGTACTTC. Translation gives CSVDLGGEQYF.

This clone was seen once. The chain recombines TRBV5-4 with TRBJ2-7, with D perhaps TRBD1 (6 bases). Trimming stripped 0 bases from V and 0 bases from J, with 7 bases between. This CDR3 is built from 14 residues. CDR1 is SGHNT, CDR2 YYREEE, per germline (reference sequence). The CDR3 nucleotides are TGTGCCAGCAGCTTGGCGGGACACTCCTACGAGCAGTACTTC. This encodes CASSLAGHSYEQYF.

The chain carries TRBV7-2 and TRBJ2-7; D gene ambiguous. This CDR3 spans 16 amino acids. V lost 1 base to trimming and J lost 0 bases, with 13 bases between them. The V gene's germline CDR1 is SGHTA and CDR2 FQGNSA. CDR3 in amino acids: CASSLVFQKSSYEQYF. In DNA, the CDR3 is TGTGCCAGCAGCTTAGTATTCCAGAAAAGCTCCTACGAGCAGTACTTC.

V is TRBV29-1 and J is TRBJ1-1; perhaps TRBD1 as D (5 bases). This CDR3 has 13 amino acids. V lost 8 bases and J 2 bases, leaving 15 bases between the germline ends. Germline V gives CDR1 SQVTM, CDR2 ANQGSEA. CDR3 residues: CSSKDDSNTEAFF. CDR3 bases: TGCAGCTCGAAGGATGACAGTAACACTGAAGCTTTCTTT.

The chain recombines TRBV28 with TRBJ2-1, with 11 bases aligning to TRBD2. This CDR3 comprises 16 residues. The V gene's germline CDR1 is MDHEN and CDR2 SYDVKM. Trimming removed 2 bases from V and 6 bases from J; junction bases left unmatched: 6. The CDR3 is CASSLILAGASNEQFF. The CDR3 coding sequence is TGTGCCAGCAGTTTAATACTAGCGGGAGCCAGCAATGAGCAGTTCTTC. Together with reference TRBV28 and TRBJ2-1, the CDR3 gives the full variable domain: DVKVTQSSRYLVKRTGEKVFLECVQDMDHENMFWYRQDPGLGLRLIYFSYDVKMKEKGDIPEGYSVSREKKERFSLILESASTNQTSMYLCASSLILAGASNEQFFGPGTRLTVL.

V and J are TRBV5-4 and TRBJ2-3; TRBD1 matches 7 bases. CDR1 is SGHNT and CDR2 is YYREEE in the germline V gene (reference sequence). V lost 9 bases to trimming and J lost 0 bases; unmatched junction nucleotides: 4. The CDR3 is made up of 13 amino acids. The CDR3 coding sequence is TGTGCCACGGTGGACAGGAGCACAGATACGCAGTATTTT. It translates to CATVDRSTDTQYF.

The chain carries TRBV10-3 and TRBJ2-4; D might be TRBD1 or TRBD2, each matching 5 bases. Germline V gives CDR1 ENHRY, CDR2 SYGVKD. This CDR3 has 18 amino acids. V was pared by 3 bases and J by 7 bases, with 25 bases between. CDR3: CAISDPLGINQRGNIQYF. CDR3 nucleotides: TGTGCCATCAGTGATCCTTTGGGGATAAATCAGAGGGGCAACATTCAGTACTTC.

This rearrangement joins TRBV4-3 to TRBJ2-1; 7 nucleotides align to TRBD2. The germline CDR1 and CDR2 sequences are LGHNA and YSLEER. V dropped 0 bases and J dropped 0; count of bases not matched to a gene: 14. The CDR3 covers 20 residues. This chain's CDR3 is CASSQDPGGRAPSSYNEQFF. The CDR3 DNA follows: TGCGCCAGCAGCCAAGATCCCGGGGGGAGGGCCCCAAGCTCCTACAATGAGCAGTTCTTC.

The chain couples TRBV6-5 to TRBJ2-4; D is perhaps TRBD1 (6 bases). The CDR3 consists of 13 residues. Trimming cost V 4 bases and J 3 bases, with 7 bases left between them. The V gene's germline CDR1 is MNHEY and CDR2 SVGAGI. CDR3 region: CASSSDSKNIQYF. CDR3 nucleotides: TGTGCCAGCAGTTCGGACAGCAAAAACATTCAGTACTTC.

The chain carries TRBV15 and TRBJ2-5; D is perhaps TRBD2 (7 bases). In germline, CDR1 is LNHNV, CDR2 YYDKDF (reference sequence). This CDR3 contains 16 residues. V was pared by 1 base and J by 5 bases, with 17 bases between. The CDR3 DNA reads TGTGCCACCAGCAGAGGGGGGGGCAGTCTGTTGGAGACCCAGTACTTC. Translating it yields CATSRGGGSLLETQYF.

This clone showed up just once. CDR3 region: CASSLVRGTSGSLAYNEQFF. The CDR3 DNA is TGCGCCAGCAGCCTCGTTAGAGGGACTAGCGGGAGTTTGGCCTACAATGAGCAGTTCTTC. The V call is TRBV5-1, the J call TRBJ2-1; TRBD2 matches 14 bases. This CDR3 is 20 amino acids long. V gave up 4 bases and J gave up 2 bases; unmatched junction bases: 14. Germline V gives CDR1 SGHRS, CDR2 YFSETQ.

This chain joins TRBV15 and TRBJ1-2; the D is unclear. The CDR3 sequence is 14 residues long. Germline V gene lookup returns CDR1 LNHNV and CDR2 YYDKDF (reference sequence). V gave up 0 bases and J gave up 8 bases, with 13 bases separating them. The CDR3 spells CATSRDYLVGGYTF. For the CDR3, the DNA is TGTGCCACCAGCAGAGATTATTTAGTGGGGGGCTACACCTTC.

The rearrangement links TRBV7-3 to TRBJ2-6, with 8 bases matching TRBD1. The junction had 7 bases not matched to a gene; V was cut back by 1 base and J by 2 bases. CDR1 is SGHTA and CDR2 is FQGTGA in the germline V gene. The CDR3 extends over 18 amino acids. CDR3 residues: CASSLRGSGGTGANVLTF. The CDR3 DNA follows: TGTGCCAGCAGCTTAAGGGGCTCAGGGGGCACTGGGGCCAACGTCCTGACTTTC.

CDR3: CASSPLPTGYEQYF. The CDR3 DNA reads as TGTGCCAGCTCACCATTGCCCACAGGCTACGAGCAGTACTTC. V and J are TRBV18 and TRBJ2-7; D is perhaps TRBD1 (5 bases). Germline loops: CDR1 KGHSH, CDR2 LQKENI. V dropped 2 bases and J dropped 3 bases, with 11 bases sitting between them. This CDR3 region has 14 residues. Supplemented by reference TRBV18 and TRBJ2-7, the full variable domain reads NAGVMQNPRHLVRRRGQEARLRCSPMKGHSHVYWYRQLPEEGLKFMVYLQKENIIDESGMPKERFSAEFPKEGPSILRIQQVVRGDSAAYFCASSPLPTGYEQYFGPGTRLTVT.

Turning to this clone: One end of the junction is discordant with germline, which a read error may explain. V and J are TRBV5-1 and TRBJ2-3; a weak D match, TRBD2 (5 bases). CDR3 length equals 13 residues. The V gene's germline CDR1 is SGHRS and CDR2 YFSETQ. The CDR3 DNA reads TGCGCCAGCAACCGGGGTGGCACGGATACGCAGTATTTT. It encodes CASNRGGTDTQYF.

This chain uses TRBV5-4 with TRBJ2-7; 7 bases align to TRBD2. The CDR3 covers 13 residues. V shed 0 bases and J 3 bases; nucleotides not matched to a gene: 0. CDR1 is SGHNT and CDR2 is YYREEE in the germline V gene (reference sequence). The CDR3 spells CASSLGGGYEQYF. CDR3 nucleotide sequence: TGTGCCAGCAGCTTGGGCGGGGGCTACGAGCAGTACTTC. The complete variable domain, with remaining parts taken from reference TRBV5-4 and TRBJ2-7, reads ETGVTQSPTHLIKTRGQQVTLRCSSQSGHNTVSWYQQALGQGPQFIFQYYREEENGRGNFPPRFSGLQFPNYSSELNVNALELDDSALYLCASSLGGGYEQYFGPGTRLTVT.

J is TRBJ1-4 and V is TRBV11-2; D unclear. Germline CDR1 SGHAT, CDR2 FQNNGV. There are 15 residues in the CDR3. Trimming removed 1 base from V and 8 bases from J, with 14 bases in between. The CDR3 here is CASSLVALTGEKLFF. CDR3 DNA sequence: TGTGCCAGCAGCTTAGTTGCCCTAACCGGGGAAAAACTGTTTTTT.

The chain is built from TRBV12-2 and TRBJ2-7; TRBD1 is the table's D call and was not checked against the DNA. TRBV12-2 is marked as a pseudogene. The CDR3 has 16 residues. The CDR3 bases are TGTGCAAGTCGCTTCGACAGGTACCATGGGATGGGAGAGCAGTACTTC. This gives the protein CASRFDRYHGMGEQYF.

Concerning this clone itself: Compared with germline, one end of the junction differs, possibly owing to a read error. DNA for the CDR3: TGCGCCAGCAGCTTGGGAGTAGCCGGGGGGACAGCTACGCAGTATTTT. It is translated as CASSLGVAGGTATQYF. V and J are TRBV5-1 and TRBJ2-3; D could derive from TRBD1 or TRBD2 (7 bases each). This CDR3 is 16 amino acids long. CDR1 is SGHRS and CDR2 is YFSETQ in the germline V gene.

The V and J genes are TRBV9 and TRBJ2-5; tentatively, D is TRBD1 (5 bases). Trimming left V 4 bases short and J 5 bases short, with 18 bases between. Germline loops: CDR1 SGDLS, CDR2 YYNGEE. The CDR3 has 15 amino acids. In DNA form, the CDR3 reads TGTGCCAGCAGCTCCTCGGGCAGGGTTTATGAGACCCAGTACTTC. This encodes CASSSSGRVYETQYF.

The V call is TRBV19, the J call TRBJ1-2; maybe TRBD1 (6 bases). Trimming took off 8 bases at V and 7 bases at J, with 20 bases between the two ends. This CDR3 region has 14 residues. The germline gives CDR1 LNHDA, CDR2 SQIVND (reference sequence). The CDR3 loop reads CASPPRDTQPGYTF. The CDR3 DNA reads as TGTGCCAGTCCCCCTAGGGACACCCAACCTGGCTACACCTTC.

V usage is TRBV28 and J usage is TRBJ2-7; 10 nucleotides line up with TRBD1. The J segment lost 2 bases and the V segment lost 5 bases, leaving 9 bases of the junction unmatched. This CDR3 has 16 amino acids. The germline gives CDR1 MDHEN, CDR2 SYDVKM. CDR3 residues: CASSPSPGQGPYEQYF. The CDR3 DNA reads TGTGCCAGCAGTCCATCACCGGGACAGGGGCCCTACGAGCAGTACTTC.

The chain is built from TRBV21-1 and TRBJ1-4; the table's D call, TRBD1, has no DNA check behind it. TRBV21-1 is an annotated pseudogene. CDR3 size: 15 residues. The CDR3 loop reads CASSSRRQFNEKLFF. For the CDR3, the DNA is TGTGCCAGCAGCTCGCGGCGACAGTTTAATGAAAAACTGTTTTTT.

V and J are TRBV9 and TRBJ1-1, with 9 bases identical to TRBD1. Germline V gives CDR1 SGDLS, CDR2 YYNGEE. The V segment lost 3 bases and the J segment 8 bases; nucleotides outside the gene matches: 5. The CDR3 is 13 residues long. The CDR3, as DNA: TGTGCCAGCAGCGCAACAGGGGGCTCCGAAGCTTTCTTT. Encoded protein: CASSATGGSEAFF.

Points on this clone: Different DNA sequences within this sample yield the same CDR3. This rearrangement joins TRBV11-2 to TRBJ2-1, with D perhaps matching TRBD1 (5 bases). CDR3 length equals 13 residues. Germline lookup yields CDR1 SGHAT and CDR2 FQNNGV. V gave up 5 bases and J gave up 3 bases, with 8 bases separating them. In nucleotides, the CDR3 is TGTGCCAGCAGCAGAGACAGCTACAATGAGCAGTTCTTC. This gives the protein CASSRDSYNEQFF.

V is TRBV2 and J is TRBJ1-5; 7 bases align to TRBD1. CDR1 and CDR2 from the germline V gene are SNHLY and FYNNEI. The CDR3 sequence is 15 residues long. Trimming at V came to 6 bases and at J to 2 bases, leaving 7 bases not matched to a gene. CDR3 amino acids: CASSRQGTGNQPQHF. CDR3 sequence (DNA): TGTGCCAGCAGCCGACAGGGTACGGGCAATCAGCCCCAGCATTTT. Combining the CDR3 with reference TRBV2 and TRBJ1-5 gives the whole variable domain EPEVTQTPSHQVTQMGQEVILRCVPISNHLYFYWYRQILGQKVEFLVSFYNNEISEKSEIFDDQFSVERPDGSNFTLKIRSTKLEDSAMYFCASSRQGTGNQPQHFGDGTRLSIL.